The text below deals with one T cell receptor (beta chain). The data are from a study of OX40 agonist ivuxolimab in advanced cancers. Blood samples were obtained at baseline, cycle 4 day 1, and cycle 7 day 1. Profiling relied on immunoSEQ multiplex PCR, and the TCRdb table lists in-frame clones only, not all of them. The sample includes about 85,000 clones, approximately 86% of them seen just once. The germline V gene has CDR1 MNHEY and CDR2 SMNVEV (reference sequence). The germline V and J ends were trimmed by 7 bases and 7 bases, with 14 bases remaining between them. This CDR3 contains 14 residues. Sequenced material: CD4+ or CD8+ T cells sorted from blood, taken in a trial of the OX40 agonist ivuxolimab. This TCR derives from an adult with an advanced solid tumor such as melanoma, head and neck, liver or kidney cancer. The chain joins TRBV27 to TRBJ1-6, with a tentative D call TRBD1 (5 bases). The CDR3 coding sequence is TGTGCCAGCACTGGGGGGGGTTGGAATTCACCCCTCCACTTT. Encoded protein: CASTGGGWNSPLHF.